Included here is one T cell receptor beta chain sequence, with context. The sample belongs to a study of control samples from healthy donors and cancer patients. Produced via immunoSEQ multiplex PCR; TCRdb's table is partial and in-frame only. Of about 170,000 clones listed, about nine tenths were seen once; the top ten hold less than 1.6%. The sequencing sample was made of blood. This receptor was taken from a woman aged 25 to 39 in good health.

CDR3 sequence (DNA): TGCGCCAGCAGCTTGGGTGCGGGGGCGCAGACAGATACGCAGTATTTT. As protein: CASSLGAGAQTDTQYF. V and J are TRBV5-1 and TRBJ2-3; maybe TRBD2 (7 bases). The V gene lost 0 bases and the J gene lost 3 bases, with 14 bases spanning the gap. Germline lookup yields CDR1 SGHRS and CDR2 YFSETQ. The CDR3 length is 16 residues.